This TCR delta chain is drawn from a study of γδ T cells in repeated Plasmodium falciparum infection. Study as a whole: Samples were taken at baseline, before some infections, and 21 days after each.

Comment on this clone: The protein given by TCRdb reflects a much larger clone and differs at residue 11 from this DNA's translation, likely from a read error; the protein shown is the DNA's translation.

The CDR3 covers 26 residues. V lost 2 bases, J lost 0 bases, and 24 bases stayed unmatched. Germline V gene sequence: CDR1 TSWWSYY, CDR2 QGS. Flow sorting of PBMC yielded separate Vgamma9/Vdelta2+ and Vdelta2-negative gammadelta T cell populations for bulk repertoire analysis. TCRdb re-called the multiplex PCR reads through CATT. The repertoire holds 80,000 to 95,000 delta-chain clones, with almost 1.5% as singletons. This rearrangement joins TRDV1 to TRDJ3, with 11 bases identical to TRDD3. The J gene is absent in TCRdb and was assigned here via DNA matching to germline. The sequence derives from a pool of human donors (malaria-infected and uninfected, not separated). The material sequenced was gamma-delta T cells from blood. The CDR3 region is CALGEALRNPPYWGIIGSWDTRQMFF. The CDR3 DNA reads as TGTGCTCTTGGGGAAGCCCTAAGAAACCCTCCGTACTGGGGGATAATCGGCTCCTGGGACACCCGACAGATGTTTTTC.